This is a list of T cell receptor beta chains from one sample in a study of blood T cell repertoires in COVID-19. Profiled with immunoSEQ multiplex PCR; TCRdb holds only in-frame clones, not every one. The sample includes 360,000 or so clones, about 90% seen only once; the top ten take 2.5% to 3%. Sequencing was performed on PBMCs or T cells enriched from blood (not recorded which). The receptors originated from a woman in her thirties who had recovered from COVID-19. The CDR3 runs from the conserved cysteine through the conserved F or W. A D gene is named only where the DNA matches it firmly.

V	D	J	CDR3	DNA
TRBV29-1	NA	TRBJ2-3	CSVEGVGGTSTDTQYF	TGCAGCGTTGAAGGGGTCGGCGGGACCAGCACAGATACGCAGTATTTT
TRBV19	TRBD1	TRBJ1-5	CASRADRGFYQPQHF	TGTGCCAGTCGAGCGGACAGGGGCTTTTACCAGCCCCAGCATTTT
TRBV28	TRBD2	TRBJ2-7	CASSSVAGGVYEQYF	TGTGCCAGCAGTTCAGTAGCGGGAGGGGTCTACGAGCAGTACTTC
TRBV5-6	TRBD1	TRBJ1-2	CASSLGQGGIFDYGYTF	TGTGCCAGCAGCTTGGGACAGGGAGGAATTTTTGACTATGGCTACACCTTC
TRBV2	NA	TRBJ1-2	CASPLNQGEGYTF	TGTGCCAGCCCTTTAAATCAGGGCGAAGGCTACACCTTC
TRBV11-2	TRBD1	TRBJ1-2	CASSSDRGAGYTF	TGTGCCAGCAGCTCGGACAGGGGAGCTGGCTACACCTTC
TRBV7-6	TRBD1	TRBJ2-5	CASSLPGQGETQYF	TGTGCCAGCAGCCTACCTGGACAGGGAGAGACCCAGTACTTC
TRBV10-3	NA	TRBJ2-7	CAISEGGDSLEQYF	TGTGCCATCAGTGAGGGGGGCGACAGTCTCGAGCAGTACTTC
TRBV19	TRBD1	TRBJ1-5	CASSGTGGNQPQHF	TGTGCCAGTTCCGGGACAGGGGGCAATCAGCCCCAGCATTTT
TRBV7-2	TRBD2	TRBJ2-1	CASSFVAGGPTRSNEQFF	TGTGCCAGCAGCTTTGTAGCGGGAGGCCCAACTCGGAGTAATGAGCAGTTCTTC
TRBV29-1	NA	TRBJ1-1	CSVLIGGHRNTEAFF	TGCAGCGTTCTGATTGGGGGACACCGGAACACTGAAGCTTTCTTT
TRBV5-1	NA	TRBJ1-2	CASTQGGGNYGYTF	TGCGCCAGCACCCAAGGCGGGGGAAACTATGGCTACACCTTC
TRBV10-3	NA	TRBJ2-1	CAIKGSTGDHIEQFF	TGTGCCATCAAGGGTAGCACAGGAGATCACATCGAGCAGTTCTTC
TRBV3-1/TRBV3-2	TRBD1	TRBJ2-5	CATTNRGGETQYF	TGTGCCACCACCAACAGGGGTGGAGAGACCCAGTACTTC
TRBV28	NA	TRBJ1-5	CASSPGHGGPQHF	TGTGCCAGCAGCCCGGGACATGGCGGGCCCCAGCATTTT
TRBV24-1	NA	TRBJ1-4	CATSGLGEKLFF	TGTGCCACCAGTGGGCTCGGGGAAAAACTGTTTTTT